This T cell receptor beta chain was recorded in a study of T cell responses to AZD1222 COVID-19 vaccine. Germline CDR1 SGHNT, CDR2 YYREEE (reference sequence). Germline trimming cut 4 bases from V and 4 bases from J; bases unmatched to any gene: 7. CDR3 length: 15 residues. Sequencing used immunoSEQ multiplex PCR; TCRdb keeps in-frame clones, though not all of them. The profile shows some 150,000 clones, around 88% of them singletons. The gene calls are TRBV5-4 and TRBJ1-2; 10 nucleotides agree with TRBD1. The sequencing used peripheral blood, collected on day 0 of AZD1222 vaccination. This receptor was identified in an adult in good health. The CDR3 sequence: CASSTGTGAGYGYTF. The CDR3 bases are TGTGCCAGCAGCACAGGGACAGGGGCGGGCTATGGCTACACCTTC.